The entry below describes one T cell receptor beta chain. These data originate in a study of blood T cell repertoires in COVID-19. The wider study: Sources were T cells, B-cell-depleted T cells, or PBMCs; the material itself was cDNA or gDNA.

Assay: immunoSEQ multiplex PCR; the TCRdb copy retains only in-frame clones and omits some. Among 200,000 to 250,000 clones listed, 86% were seen once. The CDR3 contains 13 residues. CDR1 and CDR2 (germline): MDHEN, SYDVKM. Trimming removed 7 bases at V and 5 bases at J, with 14 bases between. The chain carries TRBV28 and TRBJ1-2, with D possibly matching TRBD1 (5 bases). The sequence was collected from a woman between 50 and 59 years old with COVID-19, enrolled during active disease. Input material: peripheral blood. The CDR3 region has the DNA TGTGCCAGCATCCCCCAGGGAAGGTATGGCTACACCTTC. Its protein is CASIPQGRYGYTF.